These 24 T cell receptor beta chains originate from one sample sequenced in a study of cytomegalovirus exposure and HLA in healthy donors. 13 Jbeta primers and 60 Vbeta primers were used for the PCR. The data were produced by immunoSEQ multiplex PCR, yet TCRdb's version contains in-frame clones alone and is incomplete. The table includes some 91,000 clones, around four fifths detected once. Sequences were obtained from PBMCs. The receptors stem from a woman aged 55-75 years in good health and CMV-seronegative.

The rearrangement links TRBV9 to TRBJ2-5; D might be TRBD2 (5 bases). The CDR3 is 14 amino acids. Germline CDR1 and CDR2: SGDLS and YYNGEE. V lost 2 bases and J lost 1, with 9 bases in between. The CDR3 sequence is CASSVSGLQETQYF. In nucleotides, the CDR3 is TGTGCCAGCAGCGTGTCCGGACTCCAAGAGACCCAGTACTTC.

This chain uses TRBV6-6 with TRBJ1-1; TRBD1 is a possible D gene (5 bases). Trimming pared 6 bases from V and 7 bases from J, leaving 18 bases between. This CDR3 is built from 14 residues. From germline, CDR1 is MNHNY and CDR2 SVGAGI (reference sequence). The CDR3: CASRPLGGVGEAFF. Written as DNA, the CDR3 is TGTGCCAGCAGACCCCTCGGGGGGGTCGGTGAAGCTTTCTTT.

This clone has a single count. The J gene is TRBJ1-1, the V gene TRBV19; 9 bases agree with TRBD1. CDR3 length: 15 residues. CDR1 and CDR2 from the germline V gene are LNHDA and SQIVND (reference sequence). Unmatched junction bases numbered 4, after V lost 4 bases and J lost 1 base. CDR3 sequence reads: CASSTTGGENTEAFF. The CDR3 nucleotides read TGTGCCAGTAGTACGACAGGGGGGGAGAACACTGAAGCTTTCTTT.

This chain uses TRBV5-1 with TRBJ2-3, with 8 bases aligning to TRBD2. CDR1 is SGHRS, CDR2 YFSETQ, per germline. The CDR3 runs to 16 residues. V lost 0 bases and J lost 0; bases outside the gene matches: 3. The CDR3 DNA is TGCGCCAGCAGCTTGGGTGCGGGGGGAAGCACAGATACGCAGTATTTT. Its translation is CASSLGAGGSTDTQYF.

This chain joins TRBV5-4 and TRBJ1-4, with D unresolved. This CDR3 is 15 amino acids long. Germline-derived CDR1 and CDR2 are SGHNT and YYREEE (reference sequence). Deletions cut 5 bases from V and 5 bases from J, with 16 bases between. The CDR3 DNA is TGTGCCAGCAGGGAAGGGAGCCGCCAAAATGAAAAACTGTTTTTT. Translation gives CASREGSRQNEKLFF.

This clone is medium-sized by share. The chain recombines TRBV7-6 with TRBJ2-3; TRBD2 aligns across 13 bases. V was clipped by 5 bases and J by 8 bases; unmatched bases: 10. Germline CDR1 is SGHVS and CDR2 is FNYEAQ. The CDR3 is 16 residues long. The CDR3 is CASSPGLAGSTVTQYF. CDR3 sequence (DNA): TGTGCCAGCAGCCCGGGACTAGCGGGGTCCACGGTTACGCAGTATTTT.

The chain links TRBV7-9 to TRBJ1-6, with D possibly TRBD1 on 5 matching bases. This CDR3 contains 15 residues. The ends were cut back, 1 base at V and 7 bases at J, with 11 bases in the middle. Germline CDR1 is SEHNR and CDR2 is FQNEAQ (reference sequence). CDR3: CASSLVGGSNSPLHF. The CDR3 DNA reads TGTGCCAGCAGCTTAGTGGGGGGATCCAATTCACCCCTCCACTTT.

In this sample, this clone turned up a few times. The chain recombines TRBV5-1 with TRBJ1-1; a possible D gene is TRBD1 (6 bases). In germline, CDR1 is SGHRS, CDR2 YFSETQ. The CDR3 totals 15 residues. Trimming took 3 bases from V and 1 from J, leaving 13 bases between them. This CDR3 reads CASSYRVEENTEAFF. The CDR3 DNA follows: TGCGCCAGCAGCTACAGGGTTGAGGAGAACACTGAAGCTTTCTTT.

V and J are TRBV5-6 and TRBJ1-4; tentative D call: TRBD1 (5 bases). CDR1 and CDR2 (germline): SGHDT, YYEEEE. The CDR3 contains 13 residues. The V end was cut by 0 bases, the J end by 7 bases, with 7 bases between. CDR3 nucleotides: TGTGCCAGCAGCTTGGCGGGGGGTGAAAAACTGTTTTTT. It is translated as CASSLAGGEKLFF. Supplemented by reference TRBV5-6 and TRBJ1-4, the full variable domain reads DAGVTQSPTHLIKTRGQQVTLRCSPKSGHDTVSWYQQALGQGPQFIFQYYEEEERQRGNFPDRFSGHQFPNYSSELNVNALLLGDSALYLCASSLAGGEKLFFGSGTQLSVL.

The CDR3 loop is CASSRLQGVSTDTQYF. CDR3 DNA sequence: TGTGCCAGCAGCCGCTTACAGGGGGTAAGCACAGATACGCAGTATTTT. The chain combines TRBV6-6 with TRBJ2-3, with 8 positions matching TRBD1. Per germline, CDR1 MNHNY and CDR2 SVGAGI (reference sequence). The CDR3 runs to 16 residues. Trimming at V came to 6 bases and at J to 0 bases, leaving 8 bases not matched to a gene.

This chain's CDR3 is CARQEEAGNTIYF. CDR3 nucleotides: TGTGCCCGACAGGAGGAGGCTGGAAACACCATATATTTT. The J gene is TRBJ1-3, the V gene TRBV30, with D perhaps matching TRBD1 (6 bases). Trimming left V 8 bases short and J 2 bases short, with 13 bases between. Germline V gene data show CDR1 as GTSNPN and CDR2 as SVGIG (reference sequence). The CDR3 totals 13 residues.

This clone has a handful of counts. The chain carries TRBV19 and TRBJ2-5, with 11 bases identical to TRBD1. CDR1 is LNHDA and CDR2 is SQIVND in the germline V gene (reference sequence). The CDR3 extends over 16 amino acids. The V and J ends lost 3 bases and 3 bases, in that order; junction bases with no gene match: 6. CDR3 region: CASSIPGQGAEETQYF. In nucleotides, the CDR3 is TGTGCCAGTAGTATTCCCGGACAGGGGGCGGAAGAGACCCAGTACTTC. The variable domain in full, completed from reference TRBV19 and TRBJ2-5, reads DGGITQSPKYLFRKEGQNVTLSCEQNLNHDAMYWYRQDPGQGLRLIYYSQIVNDFQKGDIAEGYSVSREKKESFPLTVTSAQKNPTAFYLCASSIPGQGAEETQYFGPGTRLLVL.

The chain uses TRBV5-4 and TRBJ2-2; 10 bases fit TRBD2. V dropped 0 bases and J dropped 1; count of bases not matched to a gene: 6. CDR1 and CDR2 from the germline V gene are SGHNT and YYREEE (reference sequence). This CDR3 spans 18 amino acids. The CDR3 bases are TGTGCCAGCAGCTTGGATCCAGCGGGGGGGAAGAACACCGGGGAGCTGTTTTTT. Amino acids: CASSLDPAGGKNTGELFF.

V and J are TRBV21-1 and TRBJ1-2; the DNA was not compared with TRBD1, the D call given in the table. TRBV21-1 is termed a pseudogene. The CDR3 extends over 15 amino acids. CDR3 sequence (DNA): TGTGCCAGCAGCACGACCGGGACAGGGAACTATGGCTACACCTTC. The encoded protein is CASSTTGTGNYGYTF.

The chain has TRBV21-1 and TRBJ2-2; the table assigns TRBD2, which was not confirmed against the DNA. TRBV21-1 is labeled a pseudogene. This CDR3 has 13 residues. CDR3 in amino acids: CASPNTGTGELFF. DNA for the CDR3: TGTGCCAGCCCCAACACGGGAACCGGGGAGCTGTTTTTT.

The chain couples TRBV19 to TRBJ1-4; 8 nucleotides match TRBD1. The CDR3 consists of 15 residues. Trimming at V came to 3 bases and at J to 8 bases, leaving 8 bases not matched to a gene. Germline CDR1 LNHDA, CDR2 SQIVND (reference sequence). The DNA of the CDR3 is TGTGCCAGTAGTATTTCTAACAGGGGGACCGAAAAACTGTTTTTT. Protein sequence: CASSISNRGTEKLFF.

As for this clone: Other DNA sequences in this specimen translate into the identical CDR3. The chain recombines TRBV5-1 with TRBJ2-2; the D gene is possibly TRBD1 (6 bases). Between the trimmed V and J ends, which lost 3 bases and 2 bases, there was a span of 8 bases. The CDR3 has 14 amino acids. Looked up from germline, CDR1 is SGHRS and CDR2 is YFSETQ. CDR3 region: CASSSGQNTGELFF. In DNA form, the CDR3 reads TGCGCCAGCAGCTCGGGACAAAACACCGGGGAGCTGTTTTTT.

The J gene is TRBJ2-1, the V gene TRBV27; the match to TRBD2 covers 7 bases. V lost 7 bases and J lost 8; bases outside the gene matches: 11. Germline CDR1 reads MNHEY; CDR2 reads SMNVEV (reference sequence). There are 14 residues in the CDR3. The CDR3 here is CASKLLANVHEQFF. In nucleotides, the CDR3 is TGTGCCAGCAAACTACTAGCGAACGTTCATGAGCAGTTCTTC.

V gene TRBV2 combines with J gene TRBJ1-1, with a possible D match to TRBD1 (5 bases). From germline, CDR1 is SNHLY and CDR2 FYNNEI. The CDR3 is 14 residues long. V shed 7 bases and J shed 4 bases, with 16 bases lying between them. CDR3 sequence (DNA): TGTGCCAGCACCCAGGGCCCCCGAGCCACTGAAGCTTTCTTT. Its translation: CASTQGPRATEAFF. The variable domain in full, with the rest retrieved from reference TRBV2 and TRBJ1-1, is EPEVTQTPSHQVTQMGQEVILRCVPISNHLYFYWYRQILGQKVEFLVSFYNNEISEKSEIFDDQFSVERPDGSNFTLKIRSTKLEDSAMYFCASTQGPRATEAFFGQGTRLTVV.

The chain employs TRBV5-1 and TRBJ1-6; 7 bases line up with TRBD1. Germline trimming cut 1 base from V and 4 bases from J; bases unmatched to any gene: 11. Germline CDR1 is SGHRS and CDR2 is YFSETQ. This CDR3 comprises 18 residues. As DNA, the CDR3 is TGCGCCAGCAGCTTGAGGGGGACAGCGGTCTCTTATAATTCACCCCTCCACTTT. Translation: CASSLRGTAVSYNSPLHF.

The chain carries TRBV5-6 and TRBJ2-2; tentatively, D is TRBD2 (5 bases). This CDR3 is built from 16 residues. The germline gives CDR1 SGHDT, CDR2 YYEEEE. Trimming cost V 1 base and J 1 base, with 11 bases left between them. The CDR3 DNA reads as TGTGCCAGCAGCTTGAGAGGTGGAGGGAACACCGGGGAGCTGTTTTTT. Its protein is CASSLRGGGNTGELFF.

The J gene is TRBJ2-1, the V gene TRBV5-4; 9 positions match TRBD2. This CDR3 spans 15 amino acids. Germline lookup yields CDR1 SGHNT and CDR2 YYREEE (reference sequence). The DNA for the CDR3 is TGTGCGGACCCCTGTACAGCGGGGGGATACAATGAGCAGTTCTTC. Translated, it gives CADPCTAGGYNEQFF.

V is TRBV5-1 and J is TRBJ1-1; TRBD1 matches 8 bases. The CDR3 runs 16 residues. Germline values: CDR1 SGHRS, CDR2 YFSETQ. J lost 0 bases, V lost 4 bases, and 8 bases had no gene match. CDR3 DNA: TGCGCCAGCAGCCCCCAGGGGGCTCGGGTGAACACTGAAGCTTTCTTT. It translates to CASSPQGARVNTEAFF.

The CDR3 loop is CASSQGQSIQETQYF. The CDR3, as DNA: TGTGCCAGCAGCCAAGGACAGTCGATACAAGAGACCCAGTACTTC. This chain links TRBV11-2 with TRBJ2-5, with D possibly matching TRBD1 (6 bases). The germline V and J ends were trimmed by 5 bases and 2 bases, with 15 bases remaining between them. CDR1 is SGHAT, CDR2 FQNNGV, per germline. The CDR3 contains 15 residues. Full variable domain (outside the CDR3, taken from reference TRBV11-2 and TRBJ2-5): EAGVAQSPRYKIIEKRQSVAFWCNPISGHATLYWYQQILGQGPKLLIQFQNNGVVDDSQLPKDRFSAERLKGVDSTLKIQPAKLEDSAVYLCASSQGQSIQETQYFGPGTRLLVL.